This T cell receptor (beta chain) was profiled in a study of CD8+CD57+ T cells in acquired aplastic anemia. Study-wide results and caveats: Nearly 30 CD8+ CDR3 sequences were shared between patients and controls.

Before being chosen for sequencing, patients had shown CD8+CD57+ cell expansion by flow cytometry. Patients had received no therapy at the time of blood sampling. The CDR3 is made up of 14 amino acids. Trimming took off 7 bases at V and 4 bases at J, with 19 bases between the two ends. CDR1 SQVTM and CDR2 ANQGSEA come from the germline V gene. This clonotype was counted a few times. Its target is not known. TCR beta VDJ combinations and CDR3 sequences were profiled from genomic DNA. TCRdb used MiXCR to reprocess the reads, holding one entry per CDR3 protein. The repertoire consists of 150,000 to 200,000 distinct CDR3 sequences, with less than 50% occurring once and the leading ten covering 3% to 4%.

The receptor was isolated from a human donor with aplastic anemia. Sample: sorted CD4+, CD8+, or CD8+CD57+ T cells (not recorded which) from PBMCs. This rearrangement joins TRBV29-1 to TRBJ1-2; no clear D. The CDR3 coding sequence is TGCAGCGGATGGAGCTTCGGAAGCACCTATGGCTACACCTTC. Protein product: CSGWSFGSTYGYTF.